One TCR beta chain is described in this entry. The record originates from a study of blood T cells in healthy people across ages. Then a second PCR, running roughly 7 to 11 cycles, was carried out with a sample-barcoded 5' primer and a J-beta primer mix. MiXCR was run by TCRdb on the 5' RACE reads, yielding one entry per CDR3 protein. The table shows hundreds of thousands of distinct CDR3 sequences, with 24% occurring only once. These data were likewise used in another study, on T cells of mothers and their children.

The source of this sequence is a boy younger than 18 in good health. Sequencing input: blood.

This CDR3 reads CASSSAREGGMYQETQYF. The CDR3 coding sequence is TGTGCCAGCAGCTCCGCACGTGAAGGGGGGATGTACCAAGAGACCCAGTACTTC. The chain joins TRBV7-6 to TRBJ2-5; D possibly uses TRBD1 or TRBD2 (6 bases each). The CDR3 has 18 amino acids. Germline CDR1 and CDR2: SGHVS and FNYEAQ. V was pared by 4 bases and J by 0 bases, with 21 bases between.